This T cell receptor beta chain was profiled in a study of blood T cell repertoires in COVID-19. Across the whole study: There were acute and convalescent COVID-19 samples, and they came from the United States, Italy and Spain. T cells, B-cell-depleted T cells, or PBMCs provided the cDNA or gDNA that served as material.

The germline CDR1 and CDR2 sequences are SEHNR and FQNEAQ (reference sequence). The CDR3 loop spans 16 amino acids. V was trimmed by 2 bases and J by 1 base, leaving 12 bases between them. In the original workflow: Using reference gene primer amplification, nucleated cell counts were estimated. Some clones are missing from TCRdb's copy, which holds only in-frame ones; the method was immunoSEQ multiplex PCR. The DNA gave D and trimming, while V, J and clone size come from that table. The table shows 35,000 to 55,000 clones, with around 89% occurring only once. The receptor's source is a man between 65 and 85 years old with active COVID-19. Sample: peripheral blood. The chain has TRBV7-9 and TRBJ1-3, with no clear D. CDR3 coding DNA: TGTGCCAGCAGCTTACTTGACACGGGGTCTGGAAACACCATATATTTT. It is translated as CASSLLDTGSGNTIYF.